These T cell receptor beta chains were read from a single sample in a study of metastatic and nonmetastatic thyroid tumors. TCRdb re-clonotyped the PCR reads through MiXCR. The table records roughly 16,000 clones, 30% to 35% of them present only once. The sample taken for sequencing was tumor tissue. The receptors come from a female donor with papillary thyroid cancer or a benign thyroid nodule (not recorded which). Some clones in this sample may be carry-over from other donors' samples. Both conserved end residues are part of each CDR3. A D gene is named only where the DNA matches it firmly. Clone size appears in some rows only: once, few, many, or a class for an expanded clone.

clone_size	d_call	j_call	v_call	cdr3_aa	cdr3_nt
medium-sized	TRBD2	TRBJ2-2	TRBV7-2	CASSILAEYTGELFF	TGTGCCAGCTCGATACTAGCGGAGTACACCGGGGAGCTGTTTTTT
NA	TRBD1	TRBJ1-6	TRBV11-1	CASSQGQGAWNSPLHF	TGTGCCAGCAGCCAAGGACAGGGGGCATGGAATTCACCCCTCCACTTT
many	TRBD2	TRBJ2-7	TRBV27	CASSLTSGSPHYEQYF	TGTGCCAGCAGTTTGACTAGCGGGAGCCCTCACTACGAGCAGTACTTC
NA	NA	TRBJ2-7	TRBV10-3	CAISDSAGGEEQYF	TGTGCCATCAGTGACTCAGCCGGGGGCGAGGAGCAGTACTTC
NA	TRBD1	TRBJ2-5	TRBV4-2	CASSQRDSPGETQYF	TGTGCCAGCAGCCAAAGGGACAGCCCCGGGGAGACCCAGTACTTC
few	NA	TRBJ1-5	TRBV10-2	CASKTGSNQPQHF	TGCGCCAGCAAAACAGGTAGCAATCAGCCCCAGCATTTT
NA	TRBD2	TRBJ2-7	TRBV20-1	CSAPQRELAEQYF	TGCAGTGCTCCTCAGCGGGAGCTGGCCGAGCAGTACTTC
few	NA	TRBJ1-6	TRBV6-5	CASSLGEPNSPLHF	TGTGCCAGCAGTTTAGGGGAGCCAAATTCACCCCTCCACTTT
few	NA	TRBJ2-1	TRBV27	CASSLAAKGEQFF	TGTGCCAGCAGTTTAGCCGCTAAGGGTGAGCAGTTCTTC
few	NA	TRBJ2-1	TRBV20-1	CSAPPPVGENEQFF	TGCAGTGCTCCCCCTCCGGTTGGTGAAAATGAGCAGTTCTTC
medium-sized	TRBD1	TRBJ1-1	TRBV20-1	CSARVVGQGAFRTEAFF	TGCAGTGCTAGAGTAGTAGGACAGGGGGCTTTTAGGACTGAAGCTTTCTTT
few	NA	TRBJ2-7	TRBV6-1	CASKGGCPSYEQYF	TGTGCCAGCAAGGGCGGGTGTCCCTCCTACGAGCAGTACTTC
many	TRBD2	TRBJ2-4	TRBV5-1	CASSSGLAGGPDIQYF	TGCGCCAGCAGTTCGGGACTAGCGGGGGGGCCCGACATTCAGTACTTC
NA	NA	TRBJ1-3	TRBV6-1	CASSEQQGHGNTIYF	TGTGCCAGCAGTGAACAACAGGGCCACGGAAACACCATATATTTT
medium-sized	NA	TRBJ1-1	TRBV11-1	CASSSLSAEGVVGAFF	TGTGCCAGCAGCTCTCTGTCGGCTGAAGGGGTGGTAGGGGCTTTCTTT
NA	NA	TRBJ1-1	TRBV28	CASSLIGYEAFF	TGTGCCAGCAGTTTGATTGGATATGAAGCTTTCTTT
NA	NA	TRBJ2-7	TRBV12-3/TRBV12-4	CASSLNRADEQYF	TGTGCCAGCAGTTTGAACAGGGCGGACGAGCAGTACTTC
once	NA	TRBJ1-2	TRBV4-1	CASSQEWRNGYGYTF	TGCGCCAGCAGCCAAGAATGGCGAAACGGCTATGGCTACACCTTC
NA	TRBD1	TRBJ1-4	TRBV5-5	CASSQLTGNEKLFF	TGTGCCAGCAGCCAATTGACAGGGAATGAAAAACTGTTTTTT
NA	NA	TRBJ1-2	TRBV6-1	CDSSEDYRENYGYTF	TGTGACAGCAGTGAAGATTACAGGGAGAACTATGGCTACACCTTC
NA	TRBD1	TRBJ1-3	TRBV9	CASSATGGTGRGNTIYF	TGTGCCAGCAGCGCGACTGGAGGGACAGGCCGAGGAAACACCATATATTTT
NA	NA	TRBJ2-3	TRBV12-3/TRBV12-4	CASSSGAGGLGDTQYF	TGTGCCAGCAGTTCCGGAGCGGGTGGGCTCGGCGATACGCAGTATTTT
many	TRBD1	TRBJ2-2	TRBV3-1	CASSDTIRQGLDGELFF	TGTGCCAGCAGCGATACAATTAGACAGGGCCTGGATGGGGAGCTGTTTTTT
few	TRBD2	TRBJ2-3	TRBV2	CASSGTSGTDTQYF	TGTGCCAGCAGTGGGACTAGCGGCACAGATACGCAGTATTTT
medium-sized	TRBD1	TRBJ2-6	TRBV2	CASESGQGGGANVLTF	TGTGCCAGCGAATCCGGACAGGGCGGTGGGGCCAACGTCCTGACTTTC
many	TRBD2	TRBJ2-3	TRBV5-1	CASSRSGEPADTQYF	TGCGCCAGCAGCCGGAGCGGGGAGCCAGCAGATACGCAGTATTTT
few	NA	TRBJ2-2	TRBV6-1	CASSEGEDTGELFF	TGTGCCAGCAGTGAAGGGGAGGACACCGGGGAGCTGTTTTTT
many	NA	TRBJ1-5	TRBV6-1	CASSRTEASNQPQHF	TGTGCCAGCAGTCGGACAGAGGCGAGCAATCAGCCCCAGCATTTT
few	TRBD1	TRBJ1-2	TRBV6-6	CASLGTDYSTNYGYTF	TGTGCCAGCCTTGGGACAGACTATTCAACTAACTATGGCTACACCTTC
medium-sized	NA	TRBJ2-2	TRBV28	CASSTTFGTGELFF	TGTGCCAGTTCTACTACCTTCGGCACCGGGGAGCTGTTTTTT
medium-sized	NA	TRBJ2-7	TRBV6-1	CASSLLGYEQYF	TGTGCCAGCAGCTTGCTGGGGTACGAGCAGTACTTC
many	NA	TRBJ1-1	TRBV7-3	CASKVGLNTEAFF	TGTGCCAGCAAAGTGGGGTTGAACACTGAAGCTTTCTTT
medium-sized	NA	TRBJ1-1	TRBV14	CASSQPGMNTEAFF	TGTGCCAGCAGCCAACCAGGGATGAACACTGAAGCTTTCTTT
few	NA	TRBJ2-7	TRBV12-3/TRBV12-4	CASRWSSSYEQYF	TGTGCCAGCAGGTGGTCGAGTTCCTACGAGCAGTACTTC
few	NA	TRBJ1-2	TRBV27	CASSLTGGDGYTF	TGTGCCAGCAGTTTGACAGGCGGTGATGGCTACACCTTC
NA	NA	TRBJ1-1	TRBV7-3	CAWSVSPNTEAFF	TGTGCCTGGAGCGTGAGCCCGAACACTGAAGCTTTCTTT
few	TRBD2	TRBJ2-2	TRBV6-1	CASSELADTGELFF	TGTGCCAGCAGTGAACTAGCGGACACCGGGGAGCTGTTTTTT
many	TRBD1	TRBJ2-1	TRBV3-1	CASRRRDSKYNEQFF	TGTGCCAGCAGACGCCGGGACAGTAAGTACAATGAGCAGTTCTTC
NA	NA	TRBJ2-7	TRBV4-3	CASSQVADYSYEQYF	TGCGCCAGCAGCCAAGTAGCGGACTACTCCTACGAGCAGTACTTC
NA	TRBD1	TRBJ2-3	TRBV11-2	CASSAGGQGEDTQYF	TGTGCCAGCAGCGCGGGAGGACAGGGGGAAGATACGCAGTATTTT
medium-sized	NA	TRBJ1-5	TRBV9	CASSVEEGPQPQHF	TGTGCCAGCAGCGTAGAAGAGGGGCCCCAGCCCCAGCATTTT
NA	NA	TRBJ1-6	TRBV7-8	CASSFPPDRNNSPLHF	TGTGCCAGCAGCTTTCCCCCAGACAGAAATAATTCACCCCTCCACTTT
NA	TRBD2	TRBJ2-7	TRBV20-1	CSARDLLKAGGSYEQYF	TGCAGTGCTAGAGATCTTCTAAAGGCGGGAGGAAGCTACGAGCAGTACTTC
medium-sized	NA	TRBJ1-2	TRBV2	CASSDELNRANGYTF	TGTGCCAGCAGTGATGAACTAAACAGGGCGAATGGCTACACCTTC
many	TRBD1	TRBJ2-1	TRBV12-3/TRBV12-4	CASSHNRGNEQFF	TGTGCCAGCAGCCACAACAGGGGTAATGAGCAGTTCTTC